The clone carrying this TCR beta chain was seen more than once but under ten times. Its antigen is not identified. 5'RACE with constant-segment primers yielded barcoded, UMI-tagged TCR alpha and TCR beta cDNA libraries. TCRdb fed the 5' RACE reads into MiXCR, producing one record per CDR3 protein. Of 560,000 or so distinct CDR3 sequences in the sample, around 16% are singletons; the top ten hold roughly 8.2%. This sample is drawn from a study of T-cell memory formation after mild COVID-19. Study-level findings and limits: CD4+ contracting clones were found mainly in CM and EM, and CD8+ ones in EMRA. Some clones that responded turned up in pre-infection memory, which suggests that cross-reactive memory joined in. Contracting clones from day 15 to 85 had balanced CD4/CD8; later expanders favoured CD4+.

The CDR3 has 14 amino acids. V was clipped by 8 bases and J by 0 bases, with 14 bases between them. Germline CDR1 reads ENHRY; CDR2 reads SYGVKD. The sequencing input was PBMCs or a T cell subset sorted from them (not recorded which). V is TRBV10-3 and J is TRBJ2-7; D possibly corresponds to TRBD1 (6 bases). The TCR was taken from an adult woman who had mild COVID-19 (a few samples of this study predate the infection). Cell type and time point are not known. As DNA, the CDR3 is TGTGCCATCCGAGCGACAGGCCTCTCCTACGAGCAGTACTTC. Protein sequence: CAIRATGLSYEQYF.